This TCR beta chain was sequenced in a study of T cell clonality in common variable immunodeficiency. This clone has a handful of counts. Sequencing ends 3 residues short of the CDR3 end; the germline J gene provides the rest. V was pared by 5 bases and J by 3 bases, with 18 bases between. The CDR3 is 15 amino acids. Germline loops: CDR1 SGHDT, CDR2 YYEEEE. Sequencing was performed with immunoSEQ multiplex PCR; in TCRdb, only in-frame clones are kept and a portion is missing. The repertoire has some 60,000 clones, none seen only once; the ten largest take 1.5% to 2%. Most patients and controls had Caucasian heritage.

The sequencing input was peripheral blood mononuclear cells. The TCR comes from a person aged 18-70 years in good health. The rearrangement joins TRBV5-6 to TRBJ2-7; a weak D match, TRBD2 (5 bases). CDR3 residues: CASRIRGSPIYEQYF. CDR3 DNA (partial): TGTGCCAGCAGAATCAGAGGGTCTCCCATCTACGAG. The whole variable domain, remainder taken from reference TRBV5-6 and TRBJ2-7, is DAGVTQSPTHLIKTRGQQVTLRCSPKSGHDTVSWYQQALGQGPQFIFQYYEEEERQRGNFPDRFSGHQFPNYSSELNVNALLLGDSALYLCASRIRGSPIYEQYFGPGTRLTVT.